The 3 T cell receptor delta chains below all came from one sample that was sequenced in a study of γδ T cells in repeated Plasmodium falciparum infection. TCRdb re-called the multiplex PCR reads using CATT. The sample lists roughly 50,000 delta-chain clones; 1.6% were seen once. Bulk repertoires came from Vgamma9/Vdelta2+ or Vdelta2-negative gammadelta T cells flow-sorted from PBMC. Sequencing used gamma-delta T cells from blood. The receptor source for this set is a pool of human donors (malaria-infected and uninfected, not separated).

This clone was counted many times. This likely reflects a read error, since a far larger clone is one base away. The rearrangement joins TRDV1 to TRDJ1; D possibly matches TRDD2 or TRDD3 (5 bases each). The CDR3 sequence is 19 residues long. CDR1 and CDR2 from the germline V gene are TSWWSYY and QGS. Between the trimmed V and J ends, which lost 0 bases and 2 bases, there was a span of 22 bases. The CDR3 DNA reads TGTGCTCTTGGGGAACTCAGGGCCTACCCGGGGAGAAAGACCGATAAACTCATCTTT. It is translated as CALGELRAYPGRKTDKLIF.

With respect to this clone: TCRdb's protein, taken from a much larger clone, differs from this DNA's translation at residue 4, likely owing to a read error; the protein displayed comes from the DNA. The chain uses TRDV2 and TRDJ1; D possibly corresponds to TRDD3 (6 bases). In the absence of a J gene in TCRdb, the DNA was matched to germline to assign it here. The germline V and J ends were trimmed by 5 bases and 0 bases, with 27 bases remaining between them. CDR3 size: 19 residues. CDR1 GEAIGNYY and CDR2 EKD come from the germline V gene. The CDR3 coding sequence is TGTGCCTGTGGCACTGTACTGGGAGACTCCTCTCGAAACACCGATAAACTCATCTTT. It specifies CACGTVLGDSSRNTDKLIF.

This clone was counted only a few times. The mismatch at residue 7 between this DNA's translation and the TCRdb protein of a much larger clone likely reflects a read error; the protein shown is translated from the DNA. The CDR3 region is CALGGTPPPTNDKLIF. CDR3 bases: TGTGCTCTTGGGGGTACTCCTCCACCAACCAACGATAAACTCATCTTT. The chain joins TRDV1 to TRDJ1; D ambiguous. The CDR3 runs 16 residues. Trimming took 4 bases from V and 4 from J, leaving 19 bases between them. Germline V gene data show CDR1 as TSWWSYY and CDR2 as QGS.